This entry is about one T cell receptor beta chain. No antigen is known for it. This entry belongs to a study of T cell responses to AZD1222 COVID-19 vaccine. TCRdb's table, derived via immunoSEQ multiplex PCR, lists solely in-frame clones and lacks some. The sample has 70,000 to 95,000 clones, approximately 88% seen once. Overall study results and limits: There were mostly white British donors and more females than males, and clonal diversity was possibly underestimated.

The CDR3 length is 12 residues. Trimming took off 5 bases at V and 13 bases at J, with 17 bases between the two ends. Pooled in the analysis were second doses at about 4 or about 12 weeks. The sample in question was peripheral blood, obtained 28 days after the second AZD1222 dose. The receptor comes from an adult who received the AZD1222 COVID-19 vaccine. The genes are TRBV12-3 or TRBV12-4 and TRBJ1-1, with D maybe TRBD1 (5 bases). CDR3 region: CASSATGTFYFF. For the CDR3, the DNA is TGTGCCAGCAGTGCTACCGGGACGTTCTATTTCTTT.